These T cell receptor beta chains were read from a single sample in a study of Ad26.COV2.S vaccination and SARS-CoV-2 variants. Using immunoSEQ multiplex PCR, the repertoire was profiled, and TCRdb retains in-frame clones only, with some absent. The data show roughly 700,000 clones, 89% seen once. Sequencing used peripheral blood, obtained in a trial of Ad26.COV2.S vaccine versus placebo. The receptors come from a person between 18 and 60 years old who received the Ad26.COV2.S COVID-19 vaccine or a placebo. Each CDR3 is given with its conserved first and last residue. A D gene is named only where the DNA matches it firmly.

d_gene	v_gene	j_gene	CDR3aa
-	TRBV19	TRBJ1-6	CASSIGERGSPLHF
TRBD1	TRBV25-1	TRBJ2-2	CASSEYLTGILNTGELFF
-	TRBV7-2	TRBJ2-7	CASSFVTGSSEQYF
TRBD1	TRBV6-5	TRBJ2-7	CASSLQQGAPYEQYF
-	TRBV18	TRBJ2-7	CASSPGQISYEQYF
TRBD2	TRBV18	TRBJ2-2	CASSSGLAGSAGELFF
TRBD1	TRBV6-5	TRBJ1-5	CASSYSQGSGQPQHF
TRBD1	TRBV6-5	TRBJ2-1	CASSYSYRGSYNEQFF
-	TRBV18	TRBJ1-3	CASSPLDPTSGNTIYF
TRBD2	TRBV5-4	TRBJ2-2	CASSRTSGSNGELFF
-	TRBV11-2	TRBJ1-2	CASSFGWGDSNYGYTF
-	TRBV6-1	TRBJ1-6	CASSYRSAHTLHF
TRBD1	TRBV5-5	TRBJ1-1	CASSSTGGGLMNTEAFF
-	TRBV2	TRBJ2-1	CASIRPSSYNEQFF
TRBD1	TRBV6-5	TRBJ1-2	CASSPFPGQHYGYTF
TRBD2	TRBV27	TRBJ2-1	CASSLASGNEQFF
-	TRBV2	TRBJ1-1	CVSASTPNREANTEAFF
-	TRBV27	TRBJ1-6	CASMRTVNNSPLHF
-	TRBV5-4	TRBJ2-7	CASSLGFGGFGSYEQYF
-	TRBV20-1	TRBJ1-6	CSASMGRRSNSPLHF
TRBD1	TRBV5-1	TRBJ1-2	CASSLTGAGSYGYTF
-	TRBV6-2/TRBV6-3	TRBJ2-5	CASGQPRGQETQYF
-	TRBV6-5	TRBJ1-2	CASTPGAHYGYTF
TRBD1	TRBV2	TRBJ1-5	CASSVSGQSSNQPQHF
-	TRBV19	TRBJ1-1	CASSISAGRTEAFF
-	TRBV30	TRBJ2-7	CAWSRVYYEQYF
-	TRBV3-1/TRBV3-2	TRBJ2-7	CASSLRDPGPYEQYF
TRBD1	TRBV6-5	TRBJ1-2	CASSYRTGGYGYTF
TRBD1	TRBV19	TRBJ2-7	CASSIMAQGSAYEQYF
TRBD1	TRBV29-1	TRBJ2-5	CSVVQGAGETQYF
-	TRBV27	TRBJ1-1	CASSLMENTEAFF
-	TRBV19	TRBJ1-2	CASSIEWYRGGYTF
TRBD2	TRBV10-3	TRBJ2-1	CAISGPWGLARNEQFF
-	TRBV11-2	TRBJ1-2	CASSPPAIYGYTF
-	TRBV7-2	TRBJ1-5	CASSLNRVIQPQHF
-	TRBV7-9	TRBJ2-7	CASSPWNPRNPYEQYF
TRBD2	TRBV3-1/TRBV3-2	TRBJ2-5	CASSLRGLAGGGETQYF
TRBD2	TRBV19	TRBJ2-3	CASRGTSGNTDTQYF
TRBD2	TRBV19	TRBJ2-3	CASSIRAGGSTDTQYF
-	TRBV6-5	TRBJ2-3	CASSRSEGSTDTQYF
TRBD2	TRBV3-1/TRBV3-2	TRBJ2-5	CASSQAAGGRETQYF
-	TRBV5-5	TRBJ1-2	CASSLAGGVLYGYTF
-	TRBV5-6	TRBJ1-5	CASSLGGGSNQPQHF
-	TRBV15	TRBJ2-3	CATSITSSTDTQYF
-	TRBV10-1	TRBJ2-1	CASSHGGVVDNEQFF
-	TRBV5-6	TRBJ2-1	CASSFYYRDPYNEQFF
-	TRBV19	TRBJ2-7	CASSFAPHEQYF
-	TRBV9	TRBJ2-2	CASSVDGPSPTNTGELFF
-	TRBV10-3	TRBJ2-2	CAIKAGTTNTGELFF
-	TRBV29-1	TRBJ2-1	CSVRLVEQFF
TRBD2	TRBV4-3	TRBJ2-5	CASSLLGSGGETQYF
TRBD1	TRBV4-2	TRBJ1-1	CASSLGDRGEPEAFF
TRBD1	TRBV6-5	TRBJ2-5	CASSYSRGQGGETQYF
-	TRBV7-9	TRBJ2-1	CASSLPDPNEQFF